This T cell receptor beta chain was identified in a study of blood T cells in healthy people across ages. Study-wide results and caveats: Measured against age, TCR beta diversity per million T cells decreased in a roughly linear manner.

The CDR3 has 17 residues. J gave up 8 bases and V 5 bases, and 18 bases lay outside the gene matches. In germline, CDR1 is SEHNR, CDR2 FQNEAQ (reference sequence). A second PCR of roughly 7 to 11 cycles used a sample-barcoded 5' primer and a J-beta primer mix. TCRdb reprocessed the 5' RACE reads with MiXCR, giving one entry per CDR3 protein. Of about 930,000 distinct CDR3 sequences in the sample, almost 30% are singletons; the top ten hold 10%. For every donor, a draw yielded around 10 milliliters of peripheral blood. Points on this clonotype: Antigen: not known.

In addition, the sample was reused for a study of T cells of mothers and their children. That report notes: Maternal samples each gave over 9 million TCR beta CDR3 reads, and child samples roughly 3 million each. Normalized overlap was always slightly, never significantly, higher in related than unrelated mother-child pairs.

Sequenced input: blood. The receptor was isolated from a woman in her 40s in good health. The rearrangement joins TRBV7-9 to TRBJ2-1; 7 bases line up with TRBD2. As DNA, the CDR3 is TGTGCCAGCAGCCCGGGGGAGGGGCGCGCTGGAATCGATGAGCAGTTCTTC. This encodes CASSPGEGRAGIDEQFF.